The 9 T cell receptor beta chains given below trace back to one sample, sequenced in a study of blood T cell repertoires in COVID-19. Sequencing used immunoSEQ multiplex PCR; TCRdb keeps in-frame clones, though not all of them. The repertoire holds about 190,000 clones, roughly 88% seen once, with about 6.8% in the top ten. Sequencing was done on a sample of peripheral blood. The receptors were sampled from a woman in her thirties or forties who had recovered from COVID-19.

The chain joins TRBV5-1 to TRBJ2-5, with D maybe TRBD2 (6 bases). The CDR3 contains 13 residues. CDR1 is SGHRS and CDR2 is YFSETQ in the germline V gene. V was cut by 3 bases and J by 5 bases, with 11 bases left in between. The CDR3 is CASSSTSPETQYF. The CDR3 DNA reads as TGCGCCAGCAGCTCGACTAGTCCCGAGACCCAGTACTTC.

This chain connects TRBV5-1 to TRBJ1-1; 7 bases fit TRBD1. V shed 3 bases and J 2 bases; nucleotides not matched to a gene: 7. The CDR3 is made up of 15 amino acids. Per the germline V gene, CDR1 is SGHRS and CDR2 is YFSETQ. CDR3 nucleotide sequence: TGCGCCAGCAGCTCACGACAGGGTGCAAACACTGAAGCTTTCTTT. Translating gives CASSSRQGANTEAFF.

The rearrangement links TRBV6-5 to TRBJ2-7; D perhaps matches TRBD1 (5 bases). This CDR3 spans 13 amino acids. Germline V lookup: CDR1 MNHEY, CDR2 SVGAGI. V shed 8 bases and J shed 4 bases, with 15 bases lying between them. This CDR3 reads CASGAGILYEQYF. CDR3 sequence (DNA): TGTGCCAGCGGGGCAGGGATTCTATACGAGCAGTACTTC.

The V and J genes are TRBV6-5 and TRBJ1-1; TRBD1 agrees at 9 bases. With V trimmed by 4 bases and J by 2 bases, 5 bases remained unmatched. This CDR3 comprises 15 residues. CDR1 and CDR2 (germline): MNHEY, SVGAGI. The CDR3 nucleotides are TGTGCCAGCAGTTTCCAGACAGGGGGAAACACTGAAGCTTTCTTT. Translating gives CASSFQTGGNTEAFF.

The J gene is TRBJ2-7, the V gene TRBV6-5, with 8 bases that match TRBD1. V shed 5 bases and J 0 bases; nucleotides not matched to a gene: 6. This CDR3 contains 15 residues. CDR1 is MNHEY and CDR2 is SVGAGI in the germline V gene. CDR3 loop: CASSPGQVSSYEQYF. The CDR3 bases are TGTGCCAGCAGTCCGGGACAGGTGTCCTCCTACGAGCAGTACTTC.

The V gene is TRBV5-1, the J gene TRBJ1-1, with D perhaps matching TRBD1 (6 bases). Trimming took off 0 bases at V and 11 bases at J, with 14 bases between the two ends. CDR1 is SGHRS and CDR2 is YFSETQ in the germline V gene. This CDR3 has 13 amino acids. CDR3 in DNA: TGCGCCAGCAGCTTGGAACAGGGTAGCGGGGCTTTCTTT. This encodes CASSLEQGSGAFF. Variable domain in full (rest from reference TRBV5-1 and TRBJ1-1): KAGVTQTPRYLIKTRGQQVTLSCSPISGHRSVSWYQQTPGQGLQFLFEYFSETQRNKGNFPGRFSGRQFSNSRSEMNVSTLELGDSALYLCASSLEQGSGAFFGQGTRLTVV.

In this sample, this clone turned up a few times. The chain links TRBV28 to TRBJ2-3; tentative D call: TRBD2 (6 bases). Looked up from germline, CDR1 is MDHEN and CDR2 is SYDVKM. CDR3 length: 11 amino acids. The V gene lost 10 bases and the J gene lost 7 bases, with 12 bases spanning the gap. In DNA, the CDR3 is TGTGCCACGGGACTTCTATATACGCAGTATTTT. The encoded protein is CATGLLYTQYF.

This clone came up once. This sequence joins TRBV4-2 and TRBJ2-1; 7 nucleotides line up with TRBD2. The CDR3 consists of 20 residues. Germline-derived CDR1 and CDR2 are LGHNA and YNFKEQ. J was trimmed by 0 bases and V by 0 bases; bases with no gene match: 14. For the CDR3, the DNA is TGTGCCAGCAGCCAAGATCTCTTGGGAGCGGGAACTTACTCCTACAATGAGCAGTTCTTC. Amino acids: CASSQDLLGAGTYSYNEQFF.

The chain recombines TRBV19 with TRBJ2-1, with TRBD2 matching 8 bases. Losses at the gene ends were 2 bases for V and 7 bases for J; bases not matched to a gene: 10. The CDR3 runs to 16 residues. Germline V gives CDR1 LNHDA, CDR2 SQIVND (reference sequence). CDR3 residues: CASSISLVAGLNEQFF. The DNA of the CDR3 is TGTGCCAGTAGTATATCGTTGGTAGCGGGACTGAATGAGCAGTTCTTC.